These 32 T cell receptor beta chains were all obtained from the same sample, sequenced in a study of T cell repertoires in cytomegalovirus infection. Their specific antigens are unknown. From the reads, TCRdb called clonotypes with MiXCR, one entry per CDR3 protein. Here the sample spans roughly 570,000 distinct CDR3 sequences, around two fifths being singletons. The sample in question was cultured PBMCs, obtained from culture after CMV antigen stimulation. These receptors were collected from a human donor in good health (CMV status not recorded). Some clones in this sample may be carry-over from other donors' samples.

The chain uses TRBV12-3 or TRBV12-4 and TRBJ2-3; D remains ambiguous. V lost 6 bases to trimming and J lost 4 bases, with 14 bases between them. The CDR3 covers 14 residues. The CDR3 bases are TGTGCCAGCAGCCCGACACAGTTTGCAGATACGCAGTATTTT. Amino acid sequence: CASSPTQFADTQYF.

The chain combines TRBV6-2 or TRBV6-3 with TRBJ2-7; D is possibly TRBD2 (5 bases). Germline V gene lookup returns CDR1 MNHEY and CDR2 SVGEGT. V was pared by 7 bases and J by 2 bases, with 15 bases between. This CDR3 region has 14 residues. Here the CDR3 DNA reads TGTGCCAGCACCCAGTCGGACTTTCCCTACGAGCAGTACTTC. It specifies CASTQSDFPYEQYF.

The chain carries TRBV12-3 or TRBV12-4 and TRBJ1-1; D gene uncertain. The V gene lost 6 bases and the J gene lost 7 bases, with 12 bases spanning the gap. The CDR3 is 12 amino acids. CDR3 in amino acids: CASRRIRGEAFF. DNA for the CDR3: TGTGCCAGCAGACGTATCCGGGGTGAAGCTTTCTTT.

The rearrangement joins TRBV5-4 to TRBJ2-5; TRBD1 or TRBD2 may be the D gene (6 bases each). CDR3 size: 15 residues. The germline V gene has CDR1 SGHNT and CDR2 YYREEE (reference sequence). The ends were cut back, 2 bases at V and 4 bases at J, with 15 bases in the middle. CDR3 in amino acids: CASSFKGGRGETQYF. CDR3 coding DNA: TGTGCCAGCAGCTTTAAGGGGGGTCGGGGAGAGACCCAGTACTTC.

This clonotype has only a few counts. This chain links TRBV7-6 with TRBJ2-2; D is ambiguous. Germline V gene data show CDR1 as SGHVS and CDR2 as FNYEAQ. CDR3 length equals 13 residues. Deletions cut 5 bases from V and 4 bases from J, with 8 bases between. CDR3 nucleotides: TGTGCCAGCAGCCCCGAGCCCACCGGGGAGCTGTTTTTT. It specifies CASSPEPTGELFF. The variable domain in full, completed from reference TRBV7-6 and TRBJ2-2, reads GAGVSQSPRYKVTKRGQDVALRCDPISGHVSLYWYRQALGQGPEFLTYFNYEAQQDKSGLPNDRFSAERPEGSISTLTIQRTEQRDSAMYRCASSPEPTGELFFGEGSRLTVL.

The CDR3 loop reads CASSISGGGETQYF. CDR3 in DNA: TGTGCCAGTAGTATCTCCGGGGGGGGAGAGACCCAGTACTTC. This rearrangement joins TRBV19 to TRBJ2-5, with TRBD2 matching over 8 bases. Losses at the gene ends were 3 bases for V and 4 bases for J; bases not matched to a gene: 4. Germline V gene sequence: CDR1 LNHDA, CDR2 SQIVND (reference sequence). This CDR3 contains 14 residues.

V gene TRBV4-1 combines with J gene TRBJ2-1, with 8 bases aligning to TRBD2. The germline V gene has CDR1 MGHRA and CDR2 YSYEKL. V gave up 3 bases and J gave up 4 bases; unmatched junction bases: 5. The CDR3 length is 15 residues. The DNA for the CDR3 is TGCGCCAGCAGCCAGAGGACTAGCCGGTACAATGAGCAGTTCTTC. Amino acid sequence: CASSQRTSRYNEQFF.

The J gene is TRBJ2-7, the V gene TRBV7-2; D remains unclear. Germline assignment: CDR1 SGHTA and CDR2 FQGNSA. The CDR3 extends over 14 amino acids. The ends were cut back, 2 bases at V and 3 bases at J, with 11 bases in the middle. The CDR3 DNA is TGTGCCAGCAGCTTATGGCCTCCCCTCTACGAGCAGTACTTC. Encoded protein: CASSLWPPLYEQYF.

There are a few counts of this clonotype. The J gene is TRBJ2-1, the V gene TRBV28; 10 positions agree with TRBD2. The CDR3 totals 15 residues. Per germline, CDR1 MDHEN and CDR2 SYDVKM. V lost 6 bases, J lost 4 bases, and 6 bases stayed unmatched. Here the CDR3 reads CASSSWTSGYNEQFF. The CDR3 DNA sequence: TGTGCCAGCAGCTCTTGGACTAGCGGATACAATGAGCAGTTCTTC.

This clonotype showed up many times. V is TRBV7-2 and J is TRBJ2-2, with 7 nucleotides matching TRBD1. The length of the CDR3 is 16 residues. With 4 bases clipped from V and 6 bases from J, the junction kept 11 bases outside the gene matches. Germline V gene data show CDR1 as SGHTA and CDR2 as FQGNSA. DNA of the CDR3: TGTGCCAGCAGCTCTCGCGACAGGGTCTTTGCCGGGGAGCTGTTTTTT. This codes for CASSSRDRVFAGELFF.

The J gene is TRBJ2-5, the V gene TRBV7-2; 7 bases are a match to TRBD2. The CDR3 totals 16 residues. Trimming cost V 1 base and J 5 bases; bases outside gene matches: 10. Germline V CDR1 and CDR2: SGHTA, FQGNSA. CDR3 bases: TGTGCCAGCAGCTTAGGAACTAGCGACCGCCGGGAGACCCAGTACTTC. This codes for CASSLGTSDRRETQYF.

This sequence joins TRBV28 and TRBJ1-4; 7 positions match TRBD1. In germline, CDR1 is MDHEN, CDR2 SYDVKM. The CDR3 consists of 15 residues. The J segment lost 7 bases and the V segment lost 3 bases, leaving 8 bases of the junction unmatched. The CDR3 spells CASSFRDSRPEKLFF. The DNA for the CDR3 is TGTGCCAGCAGTTTCCGGGACAGCAGACCTGAAAAACTGTTTTTT.

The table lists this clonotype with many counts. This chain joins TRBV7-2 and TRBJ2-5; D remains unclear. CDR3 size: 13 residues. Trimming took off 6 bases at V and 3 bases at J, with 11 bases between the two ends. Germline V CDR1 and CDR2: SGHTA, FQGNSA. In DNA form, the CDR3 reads TGTGCCAGCAGGCAATCTGGCGAAGAGACCCAGTACTTC. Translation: CASRQSGEETQYF.

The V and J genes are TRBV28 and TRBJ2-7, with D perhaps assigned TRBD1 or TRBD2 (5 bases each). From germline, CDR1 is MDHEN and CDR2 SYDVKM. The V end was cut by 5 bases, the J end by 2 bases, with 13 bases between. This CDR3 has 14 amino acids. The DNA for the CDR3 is TGTGCCAGCAGTCCGGGGCGGACGACCTACGAGCAGTACTTC. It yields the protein CASSPGRTTYEQYF. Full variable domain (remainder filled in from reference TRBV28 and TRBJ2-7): DVKVTQSSRYLVKRTGEKVFLECVQDMDHENMFWYRQDPGLGLRLIYFSYDVKMKEKGDIPEGYSVSREKKERFSLILESASTNQTSMYLCASSPGRTTYEQYFGPGTRLTVT.

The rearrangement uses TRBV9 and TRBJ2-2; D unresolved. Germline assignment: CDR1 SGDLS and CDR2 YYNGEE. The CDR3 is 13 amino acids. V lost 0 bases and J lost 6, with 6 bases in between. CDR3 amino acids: CASSVEVSGELFF. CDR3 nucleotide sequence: TGTGCCAGCAGCGTAGAAGTTTCCGGGGAGCTGTTTTTT.

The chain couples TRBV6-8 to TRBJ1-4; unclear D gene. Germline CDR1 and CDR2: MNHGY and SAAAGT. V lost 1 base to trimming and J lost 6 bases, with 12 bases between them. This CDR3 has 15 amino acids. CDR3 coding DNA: TGTGCCAGCAGTTACTTTATTGGGCAGGATGAAAAACTGTTTTTT. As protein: CASSYFIGQDEKLFF.

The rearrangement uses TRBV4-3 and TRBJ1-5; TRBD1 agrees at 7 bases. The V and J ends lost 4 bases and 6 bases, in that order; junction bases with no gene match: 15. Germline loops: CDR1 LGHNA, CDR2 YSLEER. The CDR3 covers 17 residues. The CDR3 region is CASSLIIRDSPSQPQHF. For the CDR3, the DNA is TGCGCCAGCAGCCTAATAATCCGGGACAGCCCCAGTCAGCCCCAGCATTTT.

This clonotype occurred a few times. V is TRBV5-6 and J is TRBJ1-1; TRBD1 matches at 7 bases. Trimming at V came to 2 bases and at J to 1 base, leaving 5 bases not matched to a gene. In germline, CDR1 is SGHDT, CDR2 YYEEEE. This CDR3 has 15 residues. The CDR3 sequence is CASSLLDRPNTEAFF. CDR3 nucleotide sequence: TGTGCCAGCAGCTTACTGGACAGGCCGAACACTGAAGCTTTCTTT.

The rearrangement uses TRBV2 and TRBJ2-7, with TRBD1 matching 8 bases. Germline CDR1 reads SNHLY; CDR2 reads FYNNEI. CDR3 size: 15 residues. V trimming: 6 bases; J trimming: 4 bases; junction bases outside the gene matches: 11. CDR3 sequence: CASRPTGGQRYEQYF. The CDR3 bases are TGTGCCAGCAGACCCACAGGGGGTCAGAGGTACGAGCAGTACTTC.

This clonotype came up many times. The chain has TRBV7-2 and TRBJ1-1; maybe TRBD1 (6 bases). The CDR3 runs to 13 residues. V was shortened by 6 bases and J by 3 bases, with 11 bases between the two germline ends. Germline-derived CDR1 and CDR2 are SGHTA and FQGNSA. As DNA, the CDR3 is TGTGCCAGCAGACAGGGTGGATACACTGAAGCTTTCTTT. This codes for CASRQGGYTEAFF.

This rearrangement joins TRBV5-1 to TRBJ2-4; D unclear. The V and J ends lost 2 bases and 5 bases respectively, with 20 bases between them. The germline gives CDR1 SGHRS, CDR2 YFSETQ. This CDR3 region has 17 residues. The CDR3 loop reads CASSFPVSWVDQNIQYF. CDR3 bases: TGCGCCAGCAGCTTCCCCGTCTCGTGGGTGGACCAAAACATTCAGTACTTC.

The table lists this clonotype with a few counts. The CDR3 DNA reads TGTGCCAGCAGTTACTCGACCAGCGGGAGTTCGCATACGCAGTATTTT. It translates to CASSYSTSGSSHTQYF. The gene calls are TRBV6-2 or TRBV6-3 and TRBJ2-3, with 8 bases aligning to TRBD2. Germline-derived CDR1 and CDR2 are MNHEY and SVGEGT. The trim removed 0 bases at V and 7 bases at J, leaving 9 bases unmatched. The CDR3 runs to 16 residues.

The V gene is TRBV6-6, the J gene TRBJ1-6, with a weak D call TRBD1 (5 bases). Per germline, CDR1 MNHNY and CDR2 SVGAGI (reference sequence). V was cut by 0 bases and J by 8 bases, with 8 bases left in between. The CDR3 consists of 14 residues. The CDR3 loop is CASSYSLGDSPLHF. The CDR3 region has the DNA TGTGCCAGCAGTTACTCCTTAGGGGATTCACCCCTCCACTTT.

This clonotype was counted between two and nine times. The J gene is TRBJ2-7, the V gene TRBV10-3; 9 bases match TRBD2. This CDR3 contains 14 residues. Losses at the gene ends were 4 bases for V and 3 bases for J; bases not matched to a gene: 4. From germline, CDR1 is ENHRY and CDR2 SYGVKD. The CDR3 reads CAISGGTSSYEQYF. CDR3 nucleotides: TGTGCCATCAGTGGGGGGACTAGCAGCTACGAGCAGTACTTC.

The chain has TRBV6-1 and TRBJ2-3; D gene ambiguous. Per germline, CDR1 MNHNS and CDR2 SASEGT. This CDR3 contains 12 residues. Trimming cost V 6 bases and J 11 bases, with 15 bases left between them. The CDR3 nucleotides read TGTGCCAGCAGCAACACAGCTGCCGGGCAGTATTTT. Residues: CASSNTAAGQYF.

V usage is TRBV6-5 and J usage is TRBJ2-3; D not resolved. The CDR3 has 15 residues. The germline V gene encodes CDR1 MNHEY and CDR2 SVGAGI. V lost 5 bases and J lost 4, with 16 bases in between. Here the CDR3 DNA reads TGTGCCAGCAGTCGTCGGGCACCAGAGGCAGATACGCAGTATTTT. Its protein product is CASSRRAPEADTQYF.

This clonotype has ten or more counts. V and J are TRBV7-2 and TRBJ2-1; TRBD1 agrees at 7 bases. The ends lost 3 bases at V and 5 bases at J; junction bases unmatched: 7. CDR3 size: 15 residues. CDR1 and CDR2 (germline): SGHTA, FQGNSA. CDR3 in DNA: TGTGCCAGCAGCTTCACAGGGGAGATCCACAATGAGCAGTTCTTC. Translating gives CASSFTGEIHNEQFF.

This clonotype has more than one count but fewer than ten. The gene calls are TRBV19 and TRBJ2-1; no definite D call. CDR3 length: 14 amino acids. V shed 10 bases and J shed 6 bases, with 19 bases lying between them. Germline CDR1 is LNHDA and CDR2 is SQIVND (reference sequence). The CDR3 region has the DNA TGTGCCACCTCGTCTCTGGCTTCGGGCAATGAGCAGTTCTTC. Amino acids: CATSSLASGNEQFF.

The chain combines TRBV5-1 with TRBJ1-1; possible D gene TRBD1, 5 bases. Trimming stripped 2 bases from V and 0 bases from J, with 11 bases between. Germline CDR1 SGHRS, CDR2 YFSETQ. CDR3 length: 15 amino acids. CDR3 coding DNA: TGCGCCAGCAGCTTCCAGGGTGATTTGAACACTGAAGCTTTCTTT. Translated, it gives CASSFQGDLNTEAFF.

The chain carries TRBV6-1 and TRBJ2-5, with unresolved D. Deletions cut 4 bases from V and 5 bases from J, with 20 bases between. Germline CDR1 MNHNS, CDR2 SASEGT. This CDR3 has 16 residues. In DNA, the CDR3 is TGTGCCAGCAGTGTTGATCCCCCCCCCGCTGGGGAGACCCAGTACTTC. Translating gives CASSVDPPPAGETQYF.

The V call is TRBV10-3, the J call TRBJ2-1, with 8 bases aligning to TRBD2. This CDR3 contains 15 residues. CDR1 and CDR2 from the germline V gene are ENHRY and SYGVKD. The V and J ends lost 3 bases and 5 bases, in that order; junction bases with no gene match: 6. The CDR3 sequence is CAISDRGREDNEQFF. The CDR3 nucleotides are TGTGCCATCAGTGACCGGGGGCGGGAGGACAATGAGCAGTTCTTC.

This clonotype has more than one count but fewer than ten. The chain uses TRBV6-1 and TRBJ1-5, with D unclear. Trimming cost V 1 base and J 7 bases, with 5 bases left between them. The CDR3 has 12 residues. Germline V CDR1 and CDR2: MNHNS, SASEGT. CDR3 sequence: CASSEVLQPQHF. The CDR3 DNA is TGTGCCAGCAGTGAAGTACTCCAGCCCCAGCATTTT.